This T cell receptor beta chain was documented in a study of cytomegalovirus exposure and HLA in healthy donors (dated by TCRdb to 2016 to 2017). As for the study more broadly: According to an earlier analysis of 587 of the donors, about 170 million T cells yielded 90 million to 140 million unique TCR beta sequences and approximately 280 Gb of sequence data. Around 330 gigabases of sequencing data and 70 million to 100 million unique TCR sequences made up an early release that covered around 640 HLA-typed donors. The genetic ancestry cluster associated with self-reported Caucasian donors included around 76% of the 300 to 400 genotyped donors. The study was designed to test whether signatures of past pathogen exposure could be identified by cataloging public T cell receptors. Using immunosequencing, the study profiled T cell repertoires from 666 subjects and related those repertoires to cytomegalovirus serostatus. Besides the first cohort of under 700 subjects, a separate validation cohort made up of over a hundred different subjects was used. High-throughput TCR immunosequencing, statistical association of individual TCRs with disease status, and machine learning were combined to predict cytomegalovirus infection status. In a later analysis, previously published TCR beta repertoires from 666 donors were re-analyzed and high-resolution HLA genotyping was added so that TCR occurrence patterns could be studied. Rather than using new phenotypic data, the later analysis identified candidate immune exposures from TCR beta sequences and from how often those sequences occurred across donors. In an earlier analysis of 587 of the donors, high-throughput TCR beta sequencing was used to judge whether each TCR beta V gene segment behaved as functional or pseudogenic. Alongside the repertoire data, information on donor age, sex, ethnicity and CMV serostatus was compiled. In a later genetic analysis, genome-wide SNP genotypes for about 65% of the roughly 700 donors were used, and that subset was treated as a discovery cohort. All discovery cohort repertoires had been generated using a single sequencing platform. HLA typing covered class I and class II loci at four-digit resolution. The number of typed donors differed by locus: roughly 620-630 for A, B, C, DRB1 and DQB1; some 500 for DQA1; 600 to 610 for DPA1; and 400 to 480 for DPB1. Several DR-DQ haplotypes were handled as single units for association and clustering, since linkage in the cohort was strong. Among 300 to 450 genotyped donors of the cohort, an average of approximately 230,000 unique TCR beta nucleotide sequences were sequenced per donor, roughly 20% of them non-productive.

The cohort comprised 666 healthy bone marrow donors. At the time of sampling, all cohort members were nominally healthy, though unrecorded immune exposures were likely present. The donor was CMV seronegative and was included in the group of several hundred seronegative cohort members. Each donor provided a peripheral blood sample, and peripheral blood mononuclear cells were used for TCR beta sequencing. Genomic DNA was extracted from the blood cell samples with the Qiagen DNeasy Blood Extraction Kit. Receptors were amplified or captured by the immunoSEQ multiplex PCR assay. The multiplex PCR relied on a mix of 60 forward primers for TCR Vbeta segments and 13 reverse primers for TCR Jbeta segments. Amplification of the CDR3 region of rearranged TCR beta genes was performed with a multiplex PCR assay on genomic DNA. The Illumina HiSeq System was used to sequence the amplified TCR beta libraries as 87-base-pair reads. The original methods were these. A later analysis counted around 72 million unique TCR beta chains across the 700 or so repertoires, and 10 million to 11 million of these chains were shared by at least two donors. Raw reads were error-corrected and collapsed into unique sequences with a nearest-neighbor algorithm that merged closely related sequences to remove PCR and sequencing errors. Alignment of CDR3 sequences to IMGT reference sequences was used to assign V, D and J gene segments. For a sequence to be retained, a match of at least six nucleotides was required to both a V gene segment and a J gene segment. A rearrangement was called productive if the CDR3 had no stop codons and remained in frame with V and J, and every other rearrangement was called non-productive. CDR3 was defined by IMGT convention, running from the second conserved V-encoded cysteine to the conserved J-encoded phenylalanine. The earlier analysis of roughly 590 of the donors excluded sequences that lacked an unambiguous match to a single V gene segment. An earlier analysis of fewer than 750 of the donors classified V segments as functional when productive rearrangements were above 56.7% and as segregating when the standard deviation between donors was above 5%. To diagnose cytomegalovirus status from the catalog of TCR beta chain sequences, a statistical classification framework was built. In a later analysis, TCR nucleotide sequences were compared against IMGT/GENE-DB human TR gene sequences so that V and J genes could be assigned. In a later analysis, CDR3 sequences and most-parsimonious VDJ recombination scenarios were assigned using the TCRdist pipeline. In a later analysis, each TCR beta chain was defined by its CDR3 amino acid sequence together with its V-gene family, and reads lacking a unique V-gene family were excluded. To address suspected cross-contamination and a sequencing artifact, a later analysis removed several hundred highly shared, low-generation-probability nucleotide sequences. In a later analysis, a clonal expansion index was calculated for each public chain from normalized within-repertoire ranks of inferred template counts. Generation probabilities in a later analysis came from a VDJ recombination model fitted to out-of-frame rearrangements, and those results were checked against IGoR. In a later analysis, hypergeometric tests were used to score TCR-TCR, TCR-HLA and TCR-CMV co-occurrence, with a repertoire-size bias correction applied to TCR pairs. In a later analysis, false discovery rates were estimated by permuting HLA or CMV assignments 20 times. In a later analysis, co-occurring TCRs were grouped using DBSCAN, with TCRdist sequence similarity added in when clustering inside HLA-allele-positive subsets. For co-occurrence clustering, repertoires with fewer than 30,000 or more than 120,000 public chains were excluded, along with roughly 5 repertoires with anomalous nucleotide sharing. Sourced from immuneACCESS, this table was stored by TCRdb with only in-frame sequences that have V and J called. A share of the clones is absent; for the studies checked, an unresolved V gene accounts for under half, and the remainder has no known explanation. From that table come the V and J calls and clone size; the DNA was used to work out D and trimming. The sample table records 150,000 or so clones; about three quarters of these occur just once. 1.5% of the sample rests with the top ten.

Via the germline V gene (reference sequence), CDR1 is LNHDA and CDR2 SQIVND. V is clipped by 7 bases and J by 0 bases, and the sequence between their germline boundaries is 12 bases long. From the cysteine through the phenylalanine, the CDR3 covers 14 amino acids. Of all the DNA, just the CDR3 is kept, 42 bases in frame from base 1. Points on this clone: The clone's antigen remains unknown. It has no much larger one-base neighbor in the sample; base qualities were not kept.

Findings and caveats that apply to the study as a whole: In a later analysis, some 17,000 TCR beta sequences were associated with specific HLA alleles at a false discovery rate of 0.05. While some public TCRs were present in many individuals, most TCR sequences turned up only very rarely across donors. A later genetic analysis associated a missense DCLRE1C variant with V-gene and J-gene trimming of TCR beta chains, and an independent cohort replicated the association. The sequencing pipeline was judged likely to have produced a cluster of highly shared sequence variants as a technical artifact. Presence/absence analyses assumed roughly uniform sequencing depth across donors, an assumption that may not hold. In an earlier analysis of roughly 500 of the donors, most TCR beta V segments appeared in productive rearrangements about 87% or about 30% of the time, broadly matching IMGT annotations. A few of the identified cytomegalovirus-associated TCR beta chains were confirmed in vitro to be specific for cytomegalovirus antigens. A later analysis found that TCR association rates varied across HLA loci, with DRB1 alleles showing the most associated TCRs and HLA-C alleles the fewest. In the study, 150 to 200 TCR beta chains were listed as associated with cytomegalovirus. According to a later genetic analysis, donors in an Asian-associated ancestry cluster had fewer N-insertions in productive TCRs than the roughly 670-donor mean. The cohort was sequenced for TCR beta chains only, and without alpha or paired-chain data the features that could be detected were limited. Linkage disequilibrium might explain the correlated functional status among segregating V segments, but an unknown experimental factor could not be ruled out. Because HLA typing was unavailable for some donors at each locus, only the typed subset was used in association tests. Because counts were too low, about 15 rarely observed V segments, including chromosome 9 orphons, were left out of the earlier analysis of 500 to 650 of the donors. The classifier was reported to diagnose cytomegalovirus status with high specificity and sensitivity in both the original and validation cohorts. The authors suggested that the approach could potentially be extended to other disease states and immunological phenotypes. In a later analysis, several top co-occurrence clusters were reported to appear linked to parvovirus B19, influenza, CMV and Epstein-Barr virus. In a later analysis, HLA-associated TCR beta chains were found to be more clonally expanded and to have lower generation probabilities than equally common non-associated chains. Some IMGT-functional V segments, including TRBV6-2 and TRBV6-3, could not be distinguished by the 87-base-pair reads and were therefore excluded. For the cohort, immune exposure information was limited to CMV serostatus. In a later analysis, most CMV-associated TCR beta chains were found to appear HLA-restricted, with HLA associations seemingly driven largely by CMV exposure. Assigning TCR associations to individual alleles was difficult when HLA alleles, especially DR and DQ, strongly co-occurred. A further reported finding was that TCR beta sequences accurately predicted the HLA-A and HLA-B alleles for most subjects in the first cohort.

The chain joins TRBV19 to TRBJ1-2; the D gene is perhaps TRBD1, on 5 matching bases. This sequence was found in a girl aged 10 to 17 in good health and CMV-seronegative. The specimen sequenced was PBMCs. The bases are TGTGCCAGTATTGCCAGGGAATCTAACTATGGCTACACCTTC. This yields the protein CASIARESNYGYTF.